The rows below give T cell receptor beta chains drawn from one sample of a study of T cells after yellow fever vaccination. From the 5' RACE reads, TCRdb called clonotypes with MiXCR, one entry per CDR3 protein. The sample lists about 310,000 distinct CDR3 sequences; about 3.5% were seen once. Sample: PBMCs, taken on the day of the yellow fever booster vaccination. Receptors originate from a man between 18 and 29 years old who received the YFV17D yellow fever vaccine. Both conserved end residues are part of each CDR3. A D gene is named only where the DNA matches it firmly. The size entry is marked missing in some rows and otherwise reads once, few, many or a size class.

clone size	V gene	J gene	D gene	CDR3 DNA	CDR3 protein
few	TRBV5-4	TRBJ2-7	TRBD1	TGTGCCAGCAGCCCGGGACAGGGGATCCCCGAGCAGTACTTC	CASSPGQGIPEQYF
many	TRBV4-3	TRBJ2-2	NA	TGCGCCAGCAGCCAAGATAGGAGCGAGAACACCGGGGAGCTGTTTTTT	CASSQDRSENTGELFF
many	TRBV20-1	TRBJ2-5	NA	TGCAGTGCTAGCTTCCCGCGGGTCCAAGAGACCCAGTACTTC	CSASFPRVQETQYF
many	TRBV7-9	TRBJ1-2	NA	TGTGCCCCCCCAGGCCCTAACTATGGCTACACCTTC	CAPPGPNYGYTF
many	TRBV6-5	TRBJ2-3	TRBD2	TGTGCCAGCAGTCTACTAGCGGGGCACACAGATACGCAGTATTTT	CASSLLAGHTDTQYF
few	TRBV30	TRBJ2-5	NA	TGTGCCTGGAGTGTAGGTCACGAGACCCAGTACTTC	CAWSVGHETQYF
many	TRBV7-9	TRBJ2-7	TRBD1	TGTGCCAGCAGCCGCCGGGACAGGGTCGAGCAGTACTTC	CASSRRDRVEQYF
few	TRBV27	TRBJ1-1	NA	TGTGCCAGCAGTCCCACCTGGGGGCTTAGGGGGAACACTGAAGCTTTCTTT	CASSPTWGLRGNTEAFF
many	TRBV20-1	TRBJ2-7	NA	TGCAGTGCGGAGGGGGACTTACACTACGAGCAGTACTTC	CSAEGDLHYEQYF
NA	TRBV12-3/TRBV12-4	TRBJ2-5	TRBD1	TGTGCCAGCAGTTCATTGGGACAGGGGAGAGAGACCCAGTACTTC	CASSSLGQGRETQYF
NA	TRBV4-2	TRBJ1-2	NA	TGTGCCAGCAGCCAAGCGGGTAACCCGGGGGAGCATGAAGGCTACACCTTC	CASSQAGNPGEHEGYTF
many	TRBV2	TRBJ1-2	NA	TGTGCCAGCACGGCTTCTAACTATGGCTACACCTTC	CASTASNYGYTF
NA	TRBV15	TRBJ2-1	TRBD2	TGTGCCACCAGGAACGCGGGGGGTGAGCAGTTCTTC	CATRNAGGEQFF
many	TRBV7-8	TRBJ2-5	TRBD2	TGTGCCAGCAGCTTAAGAAGCGGGGAACTCCAAGAGACCCAGTACTTC	CASSLRSGELQETQYF
few	TRBV12-3/TRBV12-4	TRBJ1-3	NA	TGTGCCAGCAGGAAAGGGGTCCAAAACACCATATATTTT	CASRKGVQNTIYF
many	TRBV12-3/TRBV12-4	TRBJ1-3	NA	TGTGCCAGCTCGGAGACCTGGACGGAAAACACCATATATTTT	CASSETWTENTIYF
NA	TRBV5-6	TRBJ1-1	NA	TGTGCCAGCAGCTTGTTGGCGGTTGGGGCCACTGAAGCTTTCTTT	CASSLLAVGATEAFF
NA	TRBV21-1	TRBJ2-5	NA	TGTGCCAGCAGCAAAGTAGGACTTGAGACCCAGTACTTC	CASSKVGLETQYF
many	TRBV6-2/TRBV6-3	TRBJ2-7	NA	TGTGCCAGCACACACTCCAGCTACGAGCAGTACTTC	CASTHSSYEQYF
many	TRBV15	TRBJ1-1	NA	TGTGCCACCAGCAGAGATAGGGGGGCTGAAGCTTTCTTT	CATSRDRGAEAFF
NA	TRBV18	TRBJ2-5	NA	TGTGCCAGCTCAATCGGACAGACCCAAGAGACCCAGTACTTC	CASSIGQTQETQYF
few	TRBV4-1	TRBJ2-1	TRBD2	TGCGCCAGCAGCCAGAGTATTGCTAGCGGGATTGAGCAGTTCTTC	CASSQSIASGIEQFF
many	TRBV5-1	TRBJ1-1	NA	TGCGCCAGCTCAACCATTGGGGGGACTGAAGCTTTCTTT	CASSTIGGTEAFF
many	TRBV2	TRBJ1-1	NA	TGTGCCAGCAATAGAGTAGGAGGAAACACTGAAGCTTTCTTT	CASNRVGGNTEAFF
NA	TRBV19	TRBJ2-3	TRBD2	TGTGCCAGTAGTAGGACTAGCGGGGGGGCGATAGATACGCAGTATTTT	CASSRTSGGAIDTQYF
many	TRBV15	TRBJ1-6	NA	TGTGCCACCAGCAGACAGGGATATGCTAATTCACCCCTCCACTTT	CATSRQGYANSPLHF
NA	TRBV29-1	TRBJ1-4	NA	TGCAGCGCCCGCGATTTCGGCCTTGAAAAACTGTTTTTT	CSARDFGLEKLFF
many	TRBV4-1	TRBJ1-2	NA	TGCGCCAGCAGCCAAGATAACGCTATGGGCTACACCTTC	CASSQDNAMGYTF
NA	TRBV6-5	TRBJ1-6	NA	TGTGCCAGCAGTTACTCGCTGAGCTCCTATAATTCACCCCTCCACTTT	CASSYSLSSYNSPLHF
NA	TRBV7-2	TRBJ2-3	TRBD2	TGTGCCAGCAGCCCTTTCGGCGGGGGGGGATTTGCAGATACGCAGTATTTT	CASSPFGGGGFADTQYF
many	TRBV5-1	TRBJ2-3	NA	TGCGCCAGCAGTTATCGGAGCCACACAGATACGCAGTATTTT	CASSYRSHTDTQYF
many	TRBV7-2	TRBJ1-2	TRBD1	TGTGCCAGCAGCCGACAGGGTTGGGGGTATGGCTACACCTTC	CASSRQGWGYGYTF
many	TRBV27	TRBJ1-4	NA	TGTGCCAGCAGTTCCCGGGGAGGGAATGAAAAACTGTTTTTT	CASSSRGGNEKLFF
many	TRBV4-3	TRBJ1-4	TRBD1	TGCGCCAGCAGCCAAGGAGCAGGGGGGCGTGAAAAACTGTTTTTT	CASSQGAGGREKLFF
few	TRBV7-2	TRBJ2-7	TRBD1	TGTGCCAGCAGCAAAAGACAGGGTCACCTCTACGAGCAGTACTTC	CASSKRQGHLYEQYF
few	TRBV6-2/TRBV6-3	TRBJ2-3	NA	TGTGCCAGCAGTTACGAGGGAAGTTGGGCAGATACGCAGTATTTT	CASSYEGSWADTQYF
few	TRBV3-1	TRBJ2-2	NA	TGTGCCAGCAGCCCGATGCGCCTGAACACCGGGGAGCTGTTTTTT	CASSPMRLNTGELFF
few	TRBV9	TRBJ2-7	TRBD2	TGTGCCAGCAGCGTTAGGGGGACTAGCGGCTACGAGCAGTACTTC	CASSVRGTSGYEQYF
many	TRBV4-1	TRBJ2-2	TRBD1	TGCGCCAGCAGTCCTCCGGGACAGAGTAACACCGGGGAGCTGTTTTTT	CASSPPGQSNTGELFF
many	TRBV5-1	TRBJ2-7	TRBD2	TGCGCCAGCAGCTTGGGACAGCTAGCGGACGAGCAGTACTTC	CASSLGQLADEQYF
many	TRBV6-5	TRBJ2-2	TRBD1	TGTGCCAGCAGTAACAGGGGGTGGGAGCTGTTTTTT	CASSNRGWELFF
many	TRBV20-1	TRBJ2-1	TRBD1	TGCAGTGCTAGAGACTACAGGGGGCACAATGAGCAGTTCTTC	CSARDYRGHNEQFF
NA	TRBV15	TRBJ2-1	NA	TGTGCCACCAGCAGACCTCGGGAAAGCAATGAGCAGTTCTTC	CATSRPRESNEQFF
few	TRBV5-4	TRBJ2-5	NA	TGTGCCAGCAGCCCACCCGGGGCTACCCAAGAGACCCAGTACTTC	CASSPPGATQETQYF
NA	TRBV12-3/TRBV12-4	TRBJ1-2	NA	TGTGCCAGCAGTTTAGGGACGGGGACAAATGGCTACACCTTC	CASSLGTGTNGYTF
many	TRBV7-8	TRBJ2-7	NA	TGTGCCAGCAGCTTAGCGGCGGGAAACTTCCTAGTCGAAGGGTACGAGCAGTACTTC	CASSLAAGNFLVEGYEQYF
many	TRBV9	TRBJ2-1	TRBD2	TGTGCCAGCAGCGTAGAGCTAGCGGGGGGGCAGGAGCAGTTCTTC	CASSVELAGGQEQFF
few	TRBV5-1	TRBJ2-3	NA	TGCGCCAGCAGCTCCGGGACCAAACTAGGCACAGATACGCAGTATTTT	CASSSGTKLGTDTQYF
few	TRBV5-4	TRBJ2-2	NA	TGTGCCAGCAGCTTGAAGGGTCCGGTCGGGGAGCTGTTTTTT	CASSLKGPVGELFF